The present T cell receptor beta chain was sequenced within a study of cytomegalovirus exposure and HLA in healthy donors. General study results and limits: In vitro checks showed that a few CMV-associated chains really do target CMV antigens.

The CDR3 extends over 11 amino acids. After removal of 6 bases from V and 4 bases from J, the junction contained 2 bases not matched to a gene. From germline, CDR1 is DFQATT and CDR2 SNEGSKA (reference sequence). The PCR used 60 Vbeta and 13 Jbeta primers. Data came from immunoSEQ multiplex PCR; TCRdb stores just in-frame clones and leaves some out. The sample has around 190,000 clones, roughly 80% seen once. This clone showed up just once. Its antigen is undetermined. The chain uses TRBV20-1 and TRBJ2-7, with 8 bases matching TRBD1. Sequenced input: PBMCs. This TCR was recovered from a woman aged 30 to 39 in good health and CMV-seronegative. CDR3 in amino acids: CSANRGYEQYF. As DNA, the CDR3 is TGCAGTGCAAACAGGGGGTACGAGCAGTACTTC.